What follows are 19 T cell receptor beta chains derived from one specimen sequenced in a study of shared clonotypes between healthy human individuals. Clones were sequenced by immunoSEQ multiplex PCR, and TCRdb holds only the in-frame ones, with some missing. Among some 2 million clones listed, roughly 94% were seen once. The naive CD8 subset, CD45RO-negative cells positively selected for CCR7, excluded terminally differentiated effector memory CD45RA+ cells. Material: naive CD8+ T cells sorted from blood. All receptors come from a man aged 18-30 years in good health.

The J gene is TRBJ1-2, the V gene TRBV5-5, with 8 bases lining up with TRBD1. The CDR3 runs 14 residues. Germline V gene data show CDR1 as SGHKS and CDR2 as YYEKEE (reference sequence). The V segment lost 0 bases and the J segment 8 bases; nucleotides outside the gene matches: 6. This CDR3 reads CASSLETGGGGYTF. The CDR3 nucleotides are TGTGCCAGCAGCTTGGAAACAGGGGGTGGCGGCTACACCTTC.

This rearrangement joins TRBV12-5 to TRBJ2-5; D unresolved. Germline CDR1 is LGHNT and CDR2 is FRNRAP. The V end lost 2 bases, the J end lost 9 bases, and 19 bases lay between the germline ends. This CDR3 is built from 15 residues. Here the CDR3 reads CASGLPEHLSMAQYF. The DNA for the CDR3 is TGTGCTAGTGGTTTGCCCGAACACCTTTCAATGGCCCAGTACTTC.

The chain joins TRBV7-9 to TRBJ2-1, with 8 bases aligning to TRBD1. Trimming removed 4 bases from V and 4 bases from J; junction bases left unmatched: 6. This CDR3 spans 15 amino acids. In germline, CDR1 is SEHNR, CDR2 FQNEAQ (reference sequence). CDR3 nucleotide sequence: TGTGCCAGCAGCTCAGGACAGGGACGGTACAATGAGCAGTTCTTC. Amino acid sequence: CASSSGQGRYNEQFF.

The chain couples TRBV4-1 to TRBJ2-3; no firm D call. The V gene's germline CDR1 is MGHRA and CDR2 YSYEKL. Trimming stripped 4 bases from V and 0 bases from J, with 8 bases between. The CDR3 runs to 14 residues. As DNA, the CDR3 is TGCGCCAGCAGCCCATACCTGAGCACAGATACGCAGTATTTT. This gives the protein CASSPYLSTDTQYF.

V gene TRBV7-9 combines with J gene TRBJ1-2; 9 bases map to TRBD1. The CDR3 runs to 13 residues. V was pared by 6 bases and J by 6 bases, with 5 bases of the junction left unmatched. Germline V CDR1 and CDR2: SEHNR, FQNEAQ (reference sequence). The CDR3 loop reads CASSGDRADGYTF. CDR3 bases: TGTGCCAGCAGTGGGGACAGGGCGGATGGCTACACCTTC.

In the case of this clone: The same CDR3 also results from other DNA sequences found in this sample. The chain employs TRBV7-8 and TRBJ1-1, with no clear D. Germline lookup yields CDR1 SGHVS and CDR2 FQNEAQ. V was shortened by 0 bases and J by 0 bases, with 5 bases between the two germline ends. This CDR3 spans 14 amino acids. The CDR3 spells CASSLAGMNTEAFF. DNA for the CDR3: TGTGCCAGCAGCTTAGCAGGGATGAACACTGAAGCTTTCTTT.

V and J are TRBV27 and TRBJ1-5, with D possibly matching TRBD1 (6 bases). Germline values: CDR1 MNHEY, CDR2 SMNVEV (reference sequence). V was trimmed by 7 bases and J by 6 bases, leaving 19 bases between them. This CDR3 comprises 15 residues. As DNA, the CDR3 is TGTGCCAGCAATTCCCATGGGGGGGCCCCTCAGCCCCAGCATTTT. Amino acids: CASNSHGGAPQPQHF.

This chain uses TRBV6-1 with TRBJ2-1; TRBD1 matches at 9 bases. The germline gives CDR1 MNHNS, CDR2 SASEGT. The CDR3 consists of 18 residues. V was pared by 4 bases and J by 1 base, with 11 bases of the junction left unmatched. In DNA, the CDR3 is TGTGCCAGCAGTGGGGGACAGGGACACGATGAATCCTACAATGAGCAGTTCTTC. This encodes CASSGGQGHDESYNEQFF.

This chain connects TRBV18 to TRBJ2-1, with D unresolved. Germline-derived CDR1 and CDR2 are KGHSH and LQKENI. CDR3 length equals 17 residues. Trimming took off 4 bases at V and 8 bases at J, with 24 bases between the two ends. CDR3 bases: TGTGCCAGCTCACTGGGCGAATACATATTAGAGTCGCATGAGCAGTTCTTC. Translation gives CASSLGEYILESHEQFF.

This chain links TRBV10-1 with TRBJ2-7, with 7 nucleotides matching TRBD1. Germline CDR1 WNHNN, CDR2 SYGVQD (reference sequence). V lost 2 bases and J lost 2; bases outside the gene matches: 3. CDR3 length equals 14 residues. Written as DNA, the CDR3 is TGCGCCAGCAGTGAGGCGACAGGGACCTACGAGCAGTACTTC. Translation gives CASSEATGTYEQYF.

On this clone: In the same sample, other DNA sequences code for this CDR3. The CDR3 region is CASSLRQGQETQYF. In DNA, the CDR3 is TGCGCCAGCAGCCTCCGACAGGGACAAGAGACCCAGTACTTC. The V and J genes are TRBV4-1 and TRBJ2-5; 7 bases fit TRBD1. Per the germline V gene, CDR1 is MGHRA and CDR2 is YSYEKL. The junction had 4 bases not matched to a gene; V was cut back by 4 bases and J by 2 bases. CDR3 length equals 14 residues.

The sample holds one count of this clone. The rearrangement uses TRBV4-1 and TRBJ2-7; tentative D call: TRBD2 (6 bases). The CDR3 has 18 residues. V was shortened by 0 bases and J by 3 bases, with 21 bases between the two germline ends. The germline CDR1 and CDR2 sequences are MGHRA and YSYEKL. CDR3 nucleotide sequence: TGCGCCAGCAGCCAAGATCCGGGTCTGTTCGGGGGAAACTACGAGCAGTACTTC. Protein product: CASSQDPGLFGGNYEQYF.

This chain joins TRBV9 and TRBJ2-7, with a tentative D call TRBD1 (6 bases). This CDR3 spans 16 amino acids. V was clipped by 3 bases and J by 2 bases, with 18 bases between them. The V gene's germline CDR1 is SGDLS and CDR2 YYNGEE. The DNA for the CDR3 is TGTGCCAGCAGCGCTCGACAGGACTTAGGGGCCTACGAGCAGTACTTC. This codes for CASSARQDLGAYEQYF. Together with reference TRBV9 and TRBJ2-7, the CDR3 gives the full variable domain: DSGVTQTPKHLITATGQRVTLRCSPRSGDLSVYWYQQSLDQGLQFLIQYYNGEERAKGNILERFSAQQFPDLHSELNLSSLELGDSALYFCASSARQDLGAYEQYFGPGTRLTVT.

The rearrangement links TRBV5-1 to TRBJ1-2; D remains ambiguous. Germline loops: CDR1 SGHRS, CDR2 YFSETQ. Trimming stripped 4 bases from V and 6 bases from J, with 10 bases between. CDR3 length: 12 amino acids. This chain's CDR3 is CASSVGDDGYTF. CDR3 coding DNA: TGCGCCAGCAGCGTCGGGGATGATGGCTACACCTTC.

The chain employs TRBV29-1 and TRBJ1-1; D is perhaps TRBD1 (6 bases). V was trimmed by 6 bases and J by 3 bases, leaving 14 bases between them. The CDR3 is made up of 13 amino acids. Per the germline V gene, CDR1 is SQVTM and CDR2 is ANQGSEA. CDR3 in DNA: TGCAGCGTCAGGACAGTTAGGGACACTGAAGCTTTCTTT. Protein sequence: CSVRTVRDTEAFF.

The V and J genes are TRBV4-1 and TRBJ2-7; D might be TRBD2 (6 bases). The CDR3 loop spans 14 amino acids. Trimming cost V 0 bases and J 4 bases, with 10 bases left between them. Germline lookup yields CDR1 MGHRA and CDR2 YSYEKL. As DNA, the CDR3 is TGCGCCAGCAGCCAAGACTCGGGAGAGTACGAGCAGTACTTC. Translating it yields CASSQDSGEYEQYF.

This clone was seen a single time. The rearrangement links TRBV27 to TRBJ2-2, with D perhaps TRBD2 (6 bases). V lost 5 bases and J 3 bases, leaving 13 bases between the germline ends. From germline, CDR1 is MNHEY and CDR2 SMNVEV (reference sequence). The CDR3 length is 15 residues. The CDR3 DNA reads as TGTGCCAGCAGTATCATAGGAGGGCACACCGGGGAGCTGTTTTTT. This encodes CASSIIGGHTGELFF.

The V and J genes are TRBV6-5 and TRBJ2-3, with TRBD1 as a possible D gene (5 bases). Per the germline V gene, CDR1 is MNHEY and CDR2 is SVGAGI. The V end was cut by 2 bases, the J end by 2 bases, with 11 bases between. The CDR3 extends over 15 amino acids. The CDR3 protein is CASSYGPGATDTQYF. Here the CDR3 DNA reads TGTGCCAGCAGTTACGGGCCTGGGGCCACAGATACGCAGTATTTT.

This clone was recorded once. CDR3 residues: CASSLEWGGNQPQHF. The CDR3 DNA reads TGTGCCAGCAGCTTGGAATGGGGTGGTAATCAGCCCCAGCATTTT. This chain uses TRBV11-2 with TRBJ1-5; D remains ambiguous. The CDR3 loop spans 15 amino acids. Trimming cost V 3 bases and J 4 bases, with 13 bases left between them. Germline CDR1 is SGHAT and CDR2 is FQNNGV. Supplemented by reference TRBV11-2 and TRBJ1-5, the full variable domain reads EAGVAQSPRYKIIEKRQSVAFWCNPISGHATLYWYQQILGQGPKLLIQFQNNGVVDDSQLPKDRFSAERLKGVDSTLKIQPAKLEDSAVYLCASSLEWGGNQPQHFGDGTRLSIL.